Ten or more counts support the clone carrying this TCR beta chain. The antigen remains undetermined. Read sequence stops 3 residues before the CDR3 end, and the germline J gene provides the missing end. The data originate from a study of T cell clonality in common variable immunodeficiency. Study results and caveats: Reportedly, TCR beta sequences from common variable immunodeficiency showed fewer deletions and N-nucleotide insertions. Links between repertoire features and CVID complications were heterogeneity-limited.

Patients and controls were mostly of Caucasian heritage. Profiled with immunoSEQ multiplex PCR; TCRdb holds only in-frame clones, not every one. Recorded here are about 39,000 clones, none singletons. The CDR3 loop spans 15 amino acids. The germline V gene encodes CDR1 SEHNR and CDR2 FQNEAQ (reference sequence). J was trimmed by 2 bases and V by 1 base; bases with no gene match: 1. The sequence came from a person between 18 and 69 years old in good health. Sequencing was carried out using peripheral blood mononuclear cells. The genes are TRBV7-9 and TRBJ2-2, with 7 bases fitting TRBD1. CDR3 residues: CASSLDRGNTGELFF. The part of the CDR3 DNA that was read is TGTGCCAGCAGCTTAGACAGGGGTAACACCGGGGAG.